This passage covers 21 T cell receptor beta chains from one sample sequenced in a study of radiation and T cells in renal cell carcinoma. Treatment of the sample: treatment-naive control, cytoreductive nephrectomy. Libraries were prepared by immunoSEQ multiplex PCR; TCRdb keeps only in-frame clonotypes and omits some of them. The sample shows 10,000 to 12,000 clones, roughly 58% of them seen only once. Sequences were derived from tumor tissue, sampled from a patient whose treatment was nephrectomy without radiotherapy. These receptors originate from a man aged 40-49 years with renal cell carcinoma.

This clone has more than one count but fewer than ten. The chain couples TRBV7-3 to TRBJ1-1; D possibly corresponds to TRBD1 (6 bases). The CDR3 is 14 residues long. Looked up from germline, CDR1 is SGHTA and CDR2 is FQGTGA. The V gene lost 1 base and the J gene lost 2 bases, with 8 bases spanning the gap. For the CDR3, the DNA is TGTGCCAGCAGCTTAAGACAGGTCAACACTGAAGCTTTCTTT. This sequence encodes CASSLRQVNTEAFF.

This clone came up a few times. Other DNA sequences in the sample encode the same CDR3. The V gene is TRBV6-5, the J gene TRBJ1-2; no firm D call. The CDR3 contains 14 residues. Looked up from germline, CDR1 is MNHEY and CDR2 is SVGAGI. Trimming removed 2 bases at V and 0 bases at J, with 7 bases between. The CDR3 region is CASSYTTANYGYTF. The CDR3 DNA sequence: TGTGCCAGCAGTTACACCACAGCTAACTATGGCTACACCTTC.

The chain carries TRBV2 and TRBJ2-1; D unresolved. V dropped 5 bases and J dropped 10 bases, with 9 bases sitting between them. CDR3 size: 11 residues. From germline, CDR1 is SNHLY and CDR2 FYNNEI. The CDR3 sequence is CASSSRYEQFF. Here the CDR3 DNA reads TGTGCCAGCAGTTCGAGATACGAGCAGTTCTTC.

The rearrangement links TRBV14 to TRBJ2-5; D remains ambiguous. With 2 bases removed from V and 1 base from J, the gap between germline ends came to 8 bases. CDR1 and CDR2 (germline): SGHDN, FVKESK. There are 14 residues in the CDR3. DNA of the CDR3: TGTGCCAGCAGCCAATCCGGACGCCAAGAGACCCAGTACTTC. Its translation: CASSQSGRQETQYF.

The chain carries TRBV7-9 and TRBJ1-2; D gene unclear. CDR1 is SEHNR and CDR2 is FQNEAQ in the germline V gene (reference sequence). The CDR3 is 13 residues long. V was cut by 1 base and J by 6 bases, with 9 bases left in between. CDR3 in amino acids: CASSLGGSNGYTF. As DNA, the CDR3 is TGTGCCAGCAGCTTAGGGGGAAGTAATGGCTACACCTTC.

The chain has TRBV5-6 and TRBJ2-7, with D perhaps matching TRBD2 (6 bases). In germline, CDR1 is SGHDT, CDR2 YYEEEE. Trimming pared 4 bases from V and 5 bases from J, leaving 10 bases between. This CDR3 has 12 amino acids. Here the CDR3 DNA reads TGTGCCAGCAGCCGGGGGAGCGACGAGCAGTACTTC. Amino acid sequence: CASSRGSDEQYF.

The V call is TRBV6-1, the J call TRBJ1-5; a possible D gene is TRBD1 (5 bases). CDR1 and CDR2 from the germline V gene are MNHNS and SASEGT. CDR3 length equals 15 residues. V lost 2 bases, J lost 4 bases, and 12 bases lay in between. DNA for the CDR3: TGTGCCAGCAGTGAAAATAGGGGAGTGAATCAGCCCCAGCATTTT. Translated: CASSENRGVNQPQHF.

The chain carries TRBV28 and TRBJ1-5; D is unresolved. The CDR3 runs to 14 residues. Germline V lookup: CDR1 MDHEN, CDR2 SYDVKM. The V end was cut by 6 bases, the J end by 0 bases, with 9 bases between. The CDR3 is CASRKADSNQPQHF. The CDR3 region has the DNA TGTGCCAGCAGGAAAGCGGATAGCAATCAGCCCCAGCATTTT.

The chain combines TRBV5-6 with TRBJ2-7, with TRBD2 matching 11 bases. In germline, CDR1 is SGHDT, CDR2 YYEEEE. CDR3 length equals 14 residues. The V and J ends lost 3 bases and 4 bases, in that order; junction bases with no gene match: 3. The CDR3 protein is CASSYSGRDYEQYF. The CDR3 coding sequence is TGTGCCAGCAGCTATAGCGGGAGGGATTACGAGCAGTACTTC.

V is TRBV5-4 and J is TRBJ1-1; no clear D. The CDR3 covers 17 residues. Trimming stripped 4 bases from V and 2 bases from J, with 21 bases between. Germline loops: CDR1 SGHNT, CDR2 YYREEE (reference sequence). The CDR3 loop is CASSERMGRLGNTEAFF. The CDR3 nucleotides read TGTGCCAGCAGCGAAAGGATGGGCAGGTTGGGCAACACTGAAGCTTTCTTT.

As DNA, the CDR3 is TGTGCCAGCAGGCCCCGGACTAGCGGGAGTATCTACAATGAGCAGTTCTTC. Translation: CASRPRTSGSIYNEQFF. J is TRBJ2-1 and V is TRBV7-9; 13 positions agree with TRBD2. J gave up 3 bases and V 6 bases, and 8 bases lay outside the gene matches. CDR1 and CDR2 (germline): SEHNR, FQNEAQ (reference sequence). This CDR3 region has 17 residues.

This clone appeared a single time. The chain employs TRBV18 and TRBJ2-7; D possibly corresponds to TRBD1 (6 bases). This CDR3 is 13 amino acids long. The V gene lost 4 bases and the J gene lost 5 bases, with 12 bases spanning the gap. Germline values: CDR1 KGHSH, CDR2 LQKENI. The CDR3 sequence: CASSLNRDDEQYF. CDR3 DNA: TGTGCCAGCTCACTAAACAGGGACGACGAGCAGTACTTC.

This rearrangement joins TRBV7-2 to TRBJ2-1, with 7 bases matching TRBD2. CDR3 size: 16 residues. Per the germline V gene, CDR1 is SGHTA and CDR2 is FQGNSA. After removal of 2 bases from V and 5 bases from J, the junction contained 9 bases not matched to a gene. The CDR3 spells CASSLSHAGAHNEQFF. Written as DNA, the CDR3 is TGTGCCAGCAGCTTATCCCATGCGGGAGCCCACAATGAGCAGTTCTTC.

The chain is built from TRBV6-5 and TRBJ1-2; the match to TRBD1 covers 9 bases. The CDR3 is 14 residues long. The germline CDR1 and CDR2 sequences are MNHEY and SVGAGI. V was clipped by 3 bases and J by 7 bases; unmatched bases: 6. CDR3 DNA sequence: TGTGCCAGCAGTTATGCGAGGGACAGGGCTGGCTACACCTTC. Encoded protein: CASSYARDRAGYTF.

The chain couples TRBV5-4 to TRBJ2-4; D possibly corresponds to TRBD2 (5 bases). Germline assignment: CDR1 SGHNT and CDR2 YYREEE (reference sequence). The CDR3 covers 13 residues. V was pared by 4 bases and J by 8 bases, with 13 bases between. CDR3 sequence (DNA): TGTGCCAGCAGCGTGGGCGGAGGTCACATTCAGTACTTC. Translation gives CASSVGGGHIQYF.

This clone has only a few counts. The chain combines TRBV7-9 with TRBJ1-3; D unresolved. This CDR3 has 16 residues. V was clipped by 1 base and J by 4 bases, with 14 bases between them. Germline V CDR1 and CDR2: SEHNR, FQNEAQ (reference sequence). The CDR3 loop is CASSLVSNLVGNTIYF. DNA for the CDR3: TGTGCCAGCAGCTTAGTTAGCAACCTCGTAGGAAACACCATATATTTT.

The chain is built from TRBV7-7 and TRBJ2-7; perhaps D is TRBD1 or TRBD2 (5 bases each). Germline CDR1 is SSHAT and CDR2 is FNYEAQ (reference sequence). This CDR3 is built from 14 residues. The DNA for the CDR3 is TGTGCTAGCAGCGCTCACACAGGAGGCGACGAGCAGTACGTC. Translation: CASSAHTGGDEQYV.

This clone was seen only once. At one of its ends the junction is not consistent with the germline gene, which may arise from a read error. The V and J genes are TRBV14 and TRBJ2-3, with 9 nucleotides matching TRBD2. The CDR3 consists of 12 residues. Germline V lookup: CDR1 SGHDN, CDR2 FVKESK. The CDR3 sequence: CASSQGGASGTF. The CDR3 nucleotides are TGTGCCAGCAGCCAAGGAGGGGCTAGCGGGACTTTT.

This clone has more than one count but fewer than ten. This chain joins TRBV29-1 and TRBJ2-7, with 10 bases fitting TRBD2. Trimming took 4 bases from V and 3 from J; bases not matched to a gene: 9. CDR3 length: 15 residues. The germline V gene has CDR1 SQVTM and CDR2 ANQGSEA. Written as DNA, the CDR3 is TGCAGCGTTGTCTCGCTAGCGGGAGTCGTCTACGAGCAGTACTTC. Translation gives CSVVSLAGVVYEQYF.

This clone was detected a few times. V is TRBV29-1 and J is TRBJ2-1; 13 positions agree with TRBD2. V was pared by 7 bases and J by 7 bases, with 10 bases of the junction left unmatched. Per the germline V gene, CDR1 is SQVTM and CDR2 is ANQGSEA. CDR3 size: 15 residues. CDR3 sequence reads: CSALGLAGVYNEQFF. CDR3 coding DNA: TGCAGCGCCCTCGGACTAGCGGGAGTTTATAATGAGCAGTTCTTC.

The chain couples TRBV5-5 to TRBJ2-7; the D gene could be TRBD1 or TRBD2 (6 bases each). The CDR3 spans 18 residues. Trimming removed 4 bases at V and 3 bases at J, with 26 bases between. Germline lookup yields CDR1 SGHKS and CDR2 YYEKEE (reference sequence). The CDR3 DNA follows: TGTGCCAGCAGCATCGACAGGTTCTCAGTTGCGGGGAACTACGAGCAGTACTTC. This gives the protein CASSIDRFSVAGNYEQYF.